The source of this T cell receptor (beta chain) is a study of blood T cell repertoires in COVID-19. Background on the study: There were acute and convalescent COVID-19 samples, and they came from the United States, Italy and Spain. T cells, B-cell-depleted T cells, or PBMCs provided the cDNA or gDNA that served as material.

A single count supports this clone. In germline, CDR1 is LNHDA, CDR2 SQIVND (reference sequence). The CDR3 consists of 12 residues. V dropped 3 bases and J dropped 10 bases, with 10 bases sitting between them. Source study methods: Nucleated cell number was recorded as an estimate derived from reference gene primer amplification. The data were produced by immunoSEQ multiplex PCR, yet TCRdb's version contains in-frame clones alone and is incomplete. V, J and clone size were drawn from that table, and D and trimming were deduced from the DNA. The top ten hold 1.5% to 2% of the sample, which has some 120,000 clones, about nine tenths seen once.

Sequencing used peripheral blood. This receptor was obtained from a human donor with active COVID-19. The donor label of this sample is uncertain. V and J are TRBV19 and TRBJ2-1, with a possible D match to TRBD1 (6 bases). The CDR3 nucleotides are TGTGCCAGTAGTATCGTCAGGGGAGAGCAGTTCTTC. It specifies CASSIVRGEQFF. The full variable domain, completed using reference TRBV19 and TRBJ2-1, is DGGITQSPKYLFRKEGQNVTLSCEQNLNHDAMYWYRQDPGQGLRLIYYSQIVNDFQKGDIAEGYSVSREKKESFPLTVTSAQKNPTAFYLCASSIVRGEQFFGPGTRLTVL.